One sample yielded the 14 T cell receptor beta chains listed below, sequenced in a study of human T cells and chemical hapten exposure. The time point denotes: patch test 3, about 24 weeks after DPC sensitization. Treatment: therapeutic diphenylcyclopropenone sensitization with weekly scalp DPC. TCRdb redid the calling of the RACE reads with MiXCR, one entry per CDR3 protein. The profile covers more than 95,000 distinct CDR3 sequences, with under 40% appearing a single time and around 2.7% taken by the ten largest. This specimen consisted of whole blood, obtained in connection with sensitization to the hapten diphenylcyclopropenone (DPC). Every receptor here comes from a middle-aged man with alopecia areata. Some clones in this sample may be carry-over from other donors' samples.

Only a few counts were recorded for this clonotype. The chain combines TRBV7-2 with TRBJ2-2; TRBD2 aligns across 7 bases. Germline CDR1 reads SGHTA; CDR2 reads FQGNSA. This CDR3 region has 15 residues. The V segment lost 7 bases and the J segment 6 bases; nucleotides outside the gene matches: 11. CDR3 sequence reads: CASTKPTSWSGELFF. The CDR3 nucleotides are TGTGCCAGCACCAAGCCGACTAGCTGGTCCGGGGAGCTGTTTTTT.

The rearrangement joins TRBV10-3 to TRBJ1-6, with a possible D match to TRBD1 (6 bases). CDR1 and CDR2 from the germline V gene are ENHRY and SYGVKD. V lost 0 bases to trimming and J lost 6 bases, with 15 bases between them. This CDR3 has 17 residues. The CDR3 reads CAISESDRTAVNSPLHF. The CDR3, as DNA: TGTGCCATCAGTGAGTCGGATCGGACAGCAGTTAATTCACCCCTCCACTTT.

The chain uses TRBV20-1 and TRBJ2-1, with 12 bases lining up with TRBD2. Per the germline V gene, CDR1 is DFQATT and CDR2 is SNEGSKA (reference sequence). Trimming took 0 bases from V and 7 from J; bases not matched to a gene: 10. This CDR3 has 17 residues. CDR3 nucleotide sequence: TGCAGTGCTAGAGATGCGACGGGACTAGCGGGCCCAAATGAGCAGTTCTTC. It specifies CSARDATGLAGPNEQFF.

The chain carries TRBV20-1 and TRBJ2-1, with TRBD2 matching 11 bases. Germline CDR1 DFQATT, CDR2 SNEGSKA (reference sequence). Losses at the gene ends were 2 bases for V and 3 bases for J; bases not matched to a gene: 15. CDR3 size: 19 residues. The CDR3: CSARTDGTSGQSHYNEQFF. CDR3 nucleotide sequence: TGCAGTGCTAGAACAGACGGGACTAGCGGACAGTCCCACTACAATGAGCAGTTCTTC.

This clonotype was observed a handful of times. The V call is TRBV5-4, the J call TRBJ2-4, with no clear D. Per the germline V gene, CDR1 is SGHNT and CDR2 is YYREEE (reference sequence). The CDR3 loop spans 14 amino acids. V was pared by 0 bases and J by 4 bases, with 8 bases between. Here the CDR3 reads CASSLAVVKNIQYF. The CDR3 nucleotides read TGTGCCAGCAGCTTGGCTGTGGTAAAAAACATTCAGTACTTC.

This rearrangement joins TRBV7-2 to TRBJ1-1; a weak D match, TRBD1 (6 bases). V dropped 4 bases and J dropped 4 bases, with 16 bases sitting between them. The length of the CDR3 is 15 residues. Germline CDR1 and CDR2: SGHTA and FQGNSA. The CDR3 nucleotides read TGTGCCAGCAGCTCGAGACAGGTTCAGAGCACTGAAGCTTTCTTT. It codes for CASSSRQVQSTEAFF. The variable domain in full, with the rest retrieved from reference TRBV7-2 and TRBJ1-1, is GAGVSQSPSNKVTEKGKDVELRCDPISGHTALYWYRQSLGQGLEFLIYFQGNSAPDKSGLPSDRFSAERTGGSVSTLTIQRTQQEDSAVYLCASSSRQVQSTEAFFGQGTRLTVV.

This clonotype has only a few counts. J is TRBJ2-7 and V is TRBV21-1. TRBV21-1 is flagged as a pseudogene. This CDR3 comprises 12 residues. CDR3 sequence: CASSRGRTEQYV. CDR3 nucleotides: TGTGCCAGCAGCCGGGGAAGGACGGAGCAGTACGTC.

The chain carries TRBV20-1 and TRBJ2-1; 11 bases line up with TRBD2. V shed 0 bases and J 6 bases; nucleotides not matched to a gene: 4. CDR3 length: 15 amino acids. Germline CDR1 and CDR2: DFQATT and SNEGSKA (reference sequence). The CDR3 DNA reads TGCAGTGCTAGAGATACTAGCGGGAGTTTCAATGAGCAGTTCTTC. Its translation is CSARDTSGSFNEQFF.

The chain recombines TRBV9 with TRBJ2-1, with D perhaps being TRBD1 or TRBD2 (6 bases each). Trimming removed 4 bases from V and 2 bases from J, with 16 bases in between. This CDR3 has 16 residues. Germline lookup yields CDR1 SGDLS and CDR2 YYNGEE. In DNA form, the CDR3 reads TGTGCCAGCAGCCTTGCAGGGGCGGGACCCTACAATGAGCAGTTCTTC. Encoded protein: CASSLAGAGPYNEQFF.

The chain employs TRBV3-1 and TRBJ2-3; D unresolved. V lost 4 bases and J lost 7, with 9 bases in between. Germline values: CDR1 LGHDT, CDR2 YNNKEL (reference sequence). The CDR3 loop spans 12 amino acids. CDR3 sequence: CASSLGRNTQYF. CDR3 nucleotide sequence: TGTGCCAGCAGCCTAGGAAGGAATACGCAGTATTTT.

V is TRBV3-1 and J is TRBJ2-7; 7 bases are a match to TRBD1. Germline lookup yields CDR1 LGHDT and CDR2 YNNKEL (reference sequence). With 0 bases clipped from V and 4 bases from J, the junction kept 12 bases outside the gene matches. The CDR3 totals 17 residues. The DNA for the CDR3 is TGTGCCAGCAGCCAAGATTTGACGGGACAGACCGTATACGAGCAGTACTTC. Translating gives CASSQDLTGQTVYEQYF.

This clonotype has only one observation. The chain combines TRBV21-1 with TRBJ2-7. TRBV21-1 is a documented pseudogene. The CDR3 is made up of 15 amino acids. The CDR3 DNA follows: TGTGCCAGCAGACGCGAACTCATAGGTACTTCCGAGCAGTACGTC. Encoded protein: CASRRELIGTSEQYV.

This rearrangement joins TRBV5-1 to TRBJ1-5; D is undetermined. Trimming took 2 bases from V and 2 from J, leaving 11 bases between them. Germline-derived CDR1 and CDR2 are SGHRS and YFSETQ. This CDR3 is built from 15 residues. This chain's CDR3 is CASSFGSGGNQPQHF. CDR3 DNA sequence: TGCGCCAGCAGCTTCGGCAGCGGAGGCAATCAGCCCCAGCATTTT.

This chain connects TRBV4-1 to TRBJ1-5; maybe TRBD1 (5 bases). Trimming left V 0 bases short and J 3 bases short, with 12 bases between. Germline CDR1 and CDR2: MGHRA and YSYEKL. The CDR3 spans 16 residues. CDR3: CASSQEPGALNQPQHF. In DNA, the CDR3 is TGCGCCAGCAGCCAAGAACCCGGGGCCCTCAATCAGCCCCAGCATTTT.